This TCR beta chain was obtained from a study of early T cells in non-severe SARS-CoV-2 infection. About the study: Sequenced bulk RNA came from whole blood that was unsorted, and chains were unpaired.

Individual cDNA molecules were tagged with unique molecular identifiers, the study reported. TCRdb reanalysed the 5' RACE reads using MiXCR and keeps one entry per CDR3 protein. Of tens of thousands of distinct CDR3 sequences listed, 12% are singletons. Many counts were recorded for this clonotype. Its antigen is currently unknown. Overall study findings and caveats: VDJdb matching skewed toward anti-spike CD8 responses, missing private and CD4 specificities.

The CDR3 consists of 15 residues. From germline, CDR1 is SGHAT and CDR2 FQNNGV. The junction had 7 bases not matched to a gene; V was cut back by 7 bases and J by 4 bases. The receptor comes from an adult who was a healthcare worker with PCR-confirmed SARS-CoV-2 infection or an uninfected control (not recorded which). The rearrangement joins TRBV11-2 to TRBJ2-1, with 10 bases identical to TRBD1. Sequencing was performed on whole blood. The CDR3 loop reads CASTAGQGYYNEQFF. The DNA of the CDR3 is TGTGCCAGCACCGCGGGACAGGGGTATTACAATGAGCAGTTCTTC.